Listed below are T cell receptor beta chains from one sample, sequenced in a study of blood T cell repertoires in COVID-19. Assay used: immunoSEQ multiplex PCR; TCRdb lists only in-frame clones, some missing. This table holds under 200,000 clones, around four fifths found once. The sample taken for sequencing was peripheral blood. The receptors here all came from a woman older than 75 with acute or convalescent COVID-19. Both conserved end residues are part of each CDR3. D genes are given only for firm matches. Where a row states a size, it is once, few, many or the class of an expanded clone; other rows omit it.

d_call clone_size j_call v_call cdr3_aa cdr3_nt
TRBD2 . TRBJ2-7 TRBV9 CASSPQTGGYEQYF TGTGCCAGCAGCCCCCAGACGGGGGGGTACGAGCAGTACTTC
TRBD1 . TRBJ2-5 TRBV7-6 CASRRYRGQRETQYF TGTGCCAGCAGGCGGTACAGGGGGCAACGGGAGACCCAGTACTTC
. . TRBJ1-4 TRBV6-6 CASRPVGREKLFF TGTGCCAGCAGACCAGTGGGGCGCGAAAAACTGTTTTTT
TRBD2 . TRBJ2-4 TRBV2 CASNPSGGAKNIQYF TGTGCCAGCAATCCAAGCGGGGGGGCCAAAAACATTCAGTACTTC
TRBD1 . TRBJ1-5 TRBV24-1 CATSPTGYQPQHF TGTGCCACCAGTCCGACAGGGTATCAGCCCCAGCATTTT
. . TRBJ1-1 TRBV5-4 CASGRGENTEAFF TGTGCCAGTGGGAGGGGGGAGAACACTGAAGCTTTCTTT
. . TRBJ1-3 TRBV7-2 CASSLDFRTAYSGNTIYF TGTGCCAGCAGCTTAGATTTTAGGACAGCGTACTCTGGAAACACCATATATTTT
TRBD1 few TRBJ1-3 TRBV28 CASSLDRETGNTIYF TGTGCCAGCAGTCTCGACAGGGAGACTGGAAACACCATATATTTT
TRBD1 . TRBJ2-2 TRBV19 CASSSWTGGTGELFF TGTGCCAGTAGTTCCTGGACAGGGGGCACCGGGGAGCTGTTTTTT
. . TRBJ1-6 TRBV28 CASRPGNSPLHF TGTGCCAGCCGTCCGGGGAATTCACCCCTCCACTTT
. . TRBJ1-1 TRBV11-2 CASGLGRLTMAEAFF TGTGCCAGCGGACTAGGACGGTTGACAATGGCTGAAGCTTTCTTT
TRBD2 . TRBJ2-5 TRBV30 CAWAMETGGPSETQYF TGTGCCTGGGCGATGGAAACGGGAGGGCCCTCGGAGACCCAGTACTTC
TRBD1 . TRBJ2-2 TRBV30 CAWTEWTGGFTNTGELFF TGTGCCTGGACCGAGTGGACAGGGGGCTTTACGAACACCGGGGAGCTGTTTTTT
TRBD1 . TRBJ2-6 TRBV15 CATSRFWGTAFSGANVLTF TGTGCCACCAGCAGATTTTGGGGGACAGCTTTCTCTGGGGCCAACGTCCTGACTTTC
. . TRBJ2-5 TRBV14 CASSQGLGWQETQYF TGTGCCAGCAGCCAAGGCCTCGGGTGGCAAGAGACCCAGTACTTC
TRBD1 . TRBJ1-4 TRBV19 CASSIGFGTANEKLFF TGTGCCAGTAGTATAGGGTTCGGGACAGCTAATGAAAAACTGTTTTTT
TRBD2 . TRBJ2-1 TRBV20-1 CSASPVTSGSGFF TGCAGTGCTAGTCCCGTAACTAGCGGGAGCGGGTTCTTC
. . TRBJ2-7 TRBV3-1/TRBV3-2 CASSPTGLTPSYEQYF TGTGCCAGCAGCCCTACAGGGTTGACCCCAAGCTACGAGCAGTACTTC
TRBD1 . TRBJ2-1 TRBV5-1 CASSARTGIGEQFF TGCGCCAGCAGCGCCCGGACAGGGATCGGCGAGCAGTTCTTC
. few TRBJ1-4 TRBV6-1 CASSEAGGWGEKLFF TGTGCCAGCAGTGAAGCTGGAGGGTGGGGTGAAAAACTGTTTTTT
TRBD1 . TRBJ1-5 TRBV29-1 CSVTDRVGLGNQPQHF TGCAGCGTGACGGACAGGGTGGGTTTAGGAAATCAGCCCCAGCATTTT
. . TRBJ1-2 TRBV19 CASSLRPGSYGYTF TGTGCCAGTAGTCTTAGACCAGGTTCCTATGGCTACACCTTC
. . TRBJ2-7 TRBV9 CASSPYSLSYEQYF TGTGCCAGCAGCCCTTACTCCCTGTCCTACGAGCAGTACTTC
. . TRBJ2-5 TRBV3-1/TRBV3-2 CASSEGGPTETQYF TGTGCCAGCAGCGAGGGAGGACCTACGGAGACCCAGTACTTC
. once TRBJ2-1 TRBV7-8 CASSQRTGYEQFF TGTGCCAGCAGCCAACGAACAGGGTATGAGCAGTTCTTC
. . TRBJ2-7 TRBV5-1 CASSLEEGRGEQYF TGCGCCAGCAGCTTGGAAGAGGGCCGCGGCGAGCAGTACTTC
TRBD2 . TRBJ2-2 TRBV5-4 CASSLALAGVAGELFF TGTGCCAGCAGCTTGGCACTAGCGGGGGTGGCCGGGGAGCTGTTTTTT
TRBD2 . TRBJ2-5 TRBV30 CAWSSGGQETQYF TGTGCCTGGAGTAGCGGGGGACAAGAGACCCAGTACTTC
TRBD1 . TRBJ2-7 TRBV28 CASSSDRGLYEQYF TGTGCCAGCAGCTCTGACAGGGGTCTCTACGAGCAGTACTTC
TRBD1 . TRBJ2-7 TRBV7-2 CASSLRGPAYEQYF TGTGCCAGCAGCTTGAGGGGGCCAGCCTACGAGCAGTACTTC
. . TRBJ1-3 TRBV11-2 CASSPGNTIYF TGTGCCAGCAGCCCAGGAAACACCATATATTTT
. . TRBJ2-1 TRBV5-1 CASSLDSGTYNEQFF TGCGCCAGCAGCTTGGACTCCGGGACTTACAATGAGCAGTTCTTC
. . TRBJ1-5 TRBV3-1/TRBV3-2 CASSQMAGNQPQHF TGTGCCAGCAGCCAAATGGCGGGTAATCAGCCCCAGCATTTT
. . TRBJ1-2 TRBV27 CASSLGGLGGGYTF TGTGCCAGCAGCCTCGGGGGGCTGGGGGGTGGCTACACCTTC
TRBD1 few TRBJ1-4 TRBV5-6 CASSHDRVNEKLFF TGTGCCAGCAGCCATGACAGGGTTAATGAAAAACTGTTTTTT
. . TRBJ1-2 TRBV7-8 CASSLAGDYGYTF TGTGCCAGCAGCTTAGCAGGGGATTATGGCTACACCTTC
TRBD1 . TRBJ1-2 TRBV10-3 CAISGDREYGYTF TGTGCCATCAGTGGAGACAGGGAATATGGCTACACCTTC
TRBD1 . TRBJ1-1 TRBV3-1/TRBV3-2 CASSRTGGAGTEAFF TGTGCCAGCAGCCGTACAGGGGGCGCCGGGACTGAAGCTTTCTTT
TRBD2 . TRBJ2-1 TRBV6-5 CASRPSGGGDEQFF TGTGCCAGCAGGCCTAGCGGGGGAGGAGATGAGCAGTTCTTC
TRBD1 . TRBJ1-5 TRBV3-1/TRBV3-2 CASSQESRDRDYSNQPQHF TGTGCCAGCAGCCAAGAGAGCCGGGACAGGGACTATAGCAATCAGCCCCAGCATTTT
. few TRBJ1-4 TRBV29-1 CSAGEATGLNEKLFF TGCAGCGCCGGCGAGGCGACAGGTCTTAATGAAAAACTGTTTTTT
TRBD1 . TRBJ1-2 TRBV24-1 CATSAGQVNGYTF TGTGCCACCAGTGCCGGACAGGTTAATGGCTACACCTTC
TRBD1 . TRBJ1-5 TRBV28 CASSPTGGWQPQHF TGTGCCAGCAGTCCGACAGGGGGCTGGCAGCCCCAGCATTTT
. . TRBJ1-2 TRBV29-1 CSVETSAVGYTF TGCAGCGTTGAAACTTCGGCGGTTGGCTACACCTTC
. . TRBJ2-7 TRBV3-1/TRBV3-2 CASRGYRGQYF TGTGCCAGCAGGGGGTATAGGGGGCAGTACTTC
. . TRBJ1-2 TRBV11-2 CASSLMPSYNYGYTF TGTGCCAGCAGCTTAATGCCCTCCTACAACTATGGCTACACCTTC
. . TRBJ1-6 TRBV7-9 CASSLNSWQGHSPLHF TGTGCCAGCAGCTTAAACTCTTGGCAGGGGCATTCACCCCTCCACTTT
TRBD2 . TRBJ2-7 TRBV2 CASSGLAGHYEQYF TGTGCCAGCAGCGGACTAGCGGGACACTACGAGCAGTACTTC
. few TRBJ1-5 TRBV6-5 CASVLLGDQPQHF TGTGCCAGCGTACTATTAGGGGATCAGCCCCAGCATTTT
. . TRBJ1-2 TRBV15 CATSRDREGVVGYTF TGTGCCACCAGCAGAGATAGGGAGGGGGTGGTTGGCTACACCTTC
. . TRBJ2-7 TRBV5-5 CASSPLDYEQYF TGTGCCAGCAGCCCCCTAGACTACGAGCAGTACTTC
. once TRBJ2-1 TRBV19 CASSIGRGRNNEQFF TGTGCCAGTAGTATTGGGCGGGGCCGTAACAATGAGCAGTTCTTC
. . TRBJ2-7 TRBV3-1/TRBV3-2 CASSQDKGVGEQYF TGTGCCAGCAGCCAAGATAAGGGGGTTGGCGAGCAGTACTTC